This TCR beta chain is from a study of T cell responses to AZD1222 COVID-19 vaccine. Trimming cost V 1 base and J 8 bases, with 14 bases left between them. There are 15 residues in the CDR3. Per the germline V gene, CDR1 is SEHNR and CDR2 is FQNEAQ (reference sequence). Some clones are missing from TCRdb's copy, which holds only in-frame ones; the method was immunoSEQ multiplex PCR. Among roughly 93,000 clones listed, 90% were seen once. The material was peripheral blood, obtained on day 0 of AZD1222 vaccination. The V and J genes are TRBV7-9 and TRBJ1-4; unclear D gene. The source of this sequence is an adult in good health. CDR3 DNA sequence: TGTGCCAGCAGCTTAGGGCGGGCAGGAGGCGAAAAACTGTTTTTT. This sequence encodes CASSLGRAGGEKLFF.